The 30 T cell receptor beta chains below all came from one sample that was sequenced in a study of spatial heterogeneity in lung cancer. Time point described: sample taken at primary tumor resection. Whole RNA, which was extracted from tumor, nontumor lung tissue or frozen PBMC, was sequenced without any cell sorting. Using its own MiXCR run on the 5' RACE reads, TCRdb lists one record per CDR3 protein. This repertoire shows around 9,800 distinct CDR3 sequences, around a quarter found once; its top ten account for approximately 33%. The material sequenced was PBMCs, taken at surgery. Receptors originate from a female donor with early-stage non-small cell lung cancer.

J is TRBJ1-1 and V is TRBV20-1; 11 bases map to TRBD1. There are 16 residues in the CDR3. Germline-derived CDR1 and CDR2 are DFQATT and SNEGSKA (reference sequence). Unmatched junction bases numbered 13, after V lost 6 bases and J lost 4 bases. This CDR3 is CSASGQGANVGTEAFF. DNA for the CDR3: TGCAGTGCCAGTGGACAGGGGGCAAATGTTGGCACTGAAGCTTTCTTT.

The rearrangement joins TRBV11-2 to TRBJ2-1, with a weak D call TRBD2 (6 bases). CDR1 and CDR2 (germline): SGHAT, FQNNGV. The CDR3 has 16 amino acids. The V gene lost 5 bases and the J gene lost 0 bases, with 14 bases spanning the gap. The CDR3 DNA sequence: TGTGCCAGCAGCCCGGGGGTTTGGGACTCCTACAATGAGCAGTTCTTC. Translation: CASSPGVWDSYNEQFF.

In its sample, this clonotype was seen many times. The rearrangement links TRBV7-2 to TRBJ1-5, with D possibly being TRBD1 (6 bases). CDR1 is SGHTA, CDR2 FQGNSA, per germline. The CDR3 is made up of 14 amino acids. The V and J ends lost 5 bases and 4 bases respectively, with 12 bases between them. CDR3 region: CASSPRGYNQPQHF. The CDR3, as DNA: TGTGCCAGCAGCCCTAGGGGGTATAATCAGCCCCAGCATTTT.

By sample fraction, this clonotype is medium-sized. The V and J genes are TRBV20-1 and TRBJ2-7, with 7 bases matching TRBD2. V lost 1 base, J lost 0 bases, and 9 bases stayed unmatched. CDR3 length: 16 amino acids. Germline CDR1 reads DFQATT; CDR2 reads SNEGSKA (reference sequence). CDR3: CSARGESGGFSYEQYF. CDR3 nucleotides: TGCAGTGCTAGAGGGGAATCGGGAGGTTTCTCCTACGAGCAGTACTTC.

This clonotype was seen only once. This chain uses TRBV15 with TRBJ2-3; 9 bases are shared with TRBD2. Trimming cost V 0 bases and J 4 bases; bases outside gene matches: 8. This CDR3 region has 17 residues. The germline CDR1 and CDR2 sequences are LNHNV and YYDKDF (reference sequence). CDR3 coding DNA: TGTGCCACCAGCAGAGAGGTGGCGGGAGGGCCAGCAGATACGCAGTATTTT. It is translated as CATSREVAGGPADTQYF.

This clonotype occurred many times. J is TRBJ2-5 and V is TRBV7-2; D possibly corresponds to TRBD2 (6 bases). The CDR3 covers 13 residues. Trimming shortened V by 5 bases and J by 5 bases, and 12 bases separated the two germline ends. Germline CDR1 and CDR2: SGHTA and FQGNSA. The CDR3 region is CASSPRGGETQYF. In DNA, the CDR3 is TGTGCCAGCAGCCCCCGAGGAGGGGAGACCCAGTACTTC.

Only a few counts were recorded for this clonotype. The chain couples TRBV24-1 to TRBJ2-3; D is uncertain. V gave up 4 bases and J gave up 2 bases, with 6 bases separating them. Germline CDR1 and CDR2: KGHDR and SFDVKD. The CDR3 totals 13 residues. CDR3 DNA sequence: TGTGCCACCAGTGAGATCTACACAGATACGCAGTATTTT. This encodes CATSEIYTDTQYF.

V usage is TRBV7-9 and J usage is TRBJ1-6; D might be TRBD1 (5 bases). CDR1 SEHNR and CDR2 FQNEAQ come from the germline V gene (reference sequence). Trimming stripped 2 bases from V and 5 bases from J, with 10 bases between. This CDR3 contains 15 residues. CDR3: CASSLTQGNNSPLHF. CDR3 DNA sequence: TGTGCCAGCAGCTTAACCCAGGGTAATAATTCACCCCTCCACTTT.

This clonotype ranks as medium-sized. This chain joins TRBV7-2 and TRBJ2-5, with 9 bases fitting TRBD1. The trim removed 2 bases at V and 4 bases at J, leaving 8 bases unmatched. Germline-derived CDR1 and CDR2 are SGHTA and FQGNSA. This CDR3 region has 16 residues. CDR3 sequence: CASSLWVGTGSETQYF. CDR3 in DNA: TGTGCCAGCAGCTTATGGGTCGGGACAGGGTCAGAGACCCAGTACTTC.

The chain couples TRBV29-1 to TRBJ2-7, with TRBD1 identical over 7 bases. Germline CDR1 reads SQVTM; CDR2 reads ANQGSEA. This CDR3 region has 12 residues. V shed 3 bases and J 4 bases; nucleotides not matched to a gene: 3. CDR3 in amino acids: CSVEGQTYEQYF. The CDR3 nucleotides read TGCAGCGTTGAGGGACAGACATACGAGCAGTACTTC.

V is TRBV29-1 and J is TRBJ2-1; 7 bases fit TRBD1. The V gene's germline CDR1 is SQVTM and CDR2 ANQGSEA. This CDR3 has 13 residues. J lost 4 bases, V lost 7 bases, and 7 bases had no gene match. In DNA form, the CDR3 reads TGCAGCGCCGTGGGGACAGAGTACAATGAGCAGTTCTTC. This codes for CSAVGTEYNEQFF.

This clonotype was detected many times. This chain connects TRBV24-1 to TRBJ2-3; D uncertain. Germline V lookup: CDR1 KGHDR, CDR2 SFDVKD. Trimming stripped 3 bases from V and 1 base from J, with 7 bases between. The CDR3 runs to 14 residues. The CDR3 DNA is TGTGCCACCAGTGATGCCCGGGGCACAGATACGCAGTATTTT. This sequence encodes CATSDARGTDTQYF.

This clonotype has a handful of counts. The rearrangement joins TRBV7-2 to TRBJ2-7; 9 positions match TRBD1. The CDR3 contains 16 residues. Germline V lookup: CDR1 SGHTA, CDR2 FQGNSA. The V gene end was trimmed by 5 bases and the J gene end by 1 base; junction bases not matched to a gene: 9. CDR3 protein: CASSGIPGQGSYEQYF. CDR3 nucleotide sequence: TGTGCCAGCAGCGGCATACCGGGACAGGGATCCTACGAGCAGTACTTC. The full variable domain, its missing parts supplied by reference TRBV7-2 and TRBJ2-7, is GAGVSQSPSNKVTEKGKDVELRCDPISGHTALYWYRQSLGQGLEFLIYFQGNSAPDKSGLPSDRFSAERTGGSVSTLTIQRTQQEDSAVYLCASSGIPGQGSYEQYFGPGTRLTVT.

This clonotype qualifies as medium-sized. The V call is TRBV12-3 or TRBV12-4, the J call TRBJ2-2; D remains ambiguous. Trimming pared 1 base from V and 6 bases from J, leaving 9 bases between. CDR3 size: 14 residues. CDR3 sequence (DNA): TGTGCCAGCAGTTTAGTTATAGGCGCCGGGGAGCTGTTTTTT. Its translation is CASSLVIGAGELFF.

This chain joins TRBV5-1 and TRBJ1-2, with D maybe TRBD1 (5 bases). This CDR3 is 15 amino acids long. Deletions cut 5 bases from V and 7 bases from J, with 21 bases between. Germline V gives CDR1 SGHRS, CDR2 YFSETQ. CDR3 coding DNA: TGCGCCAGCAGTCCAGACCCGGGACTGGAGGGTGGCTACACCTTC. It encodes CASSPDPGLEGGYTF.

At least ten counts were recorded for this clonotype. CDR3 sequence reads: CASTLGSKRFF. CDR3 nucleotide sequence: TGTGCCAGCACCCTTGGGTCGAAGAGGTTTTTT. The chain is built from TRBV11-2 and TRBJ2-2; D remains unclear. The CDR3 totals 11 residues. V shed 7 bases and J shed 16 bases, with 16 bases lying between them. Per the germline V gene, CDR1 is SGHAT and CDR2 is FQNNGV.

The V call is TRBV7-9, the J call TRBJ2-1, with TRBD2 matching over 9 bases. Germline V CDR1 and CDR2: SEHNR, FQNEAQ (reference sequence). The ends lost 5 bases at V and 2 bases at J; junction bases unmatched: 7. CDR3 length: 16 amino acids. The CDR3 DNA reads TGTGCCAGCAGCCCCACGTGGACTAGCGCCTACAATGAGCAGTTCTTC. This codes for CASSPTWTSAYNEQFF.

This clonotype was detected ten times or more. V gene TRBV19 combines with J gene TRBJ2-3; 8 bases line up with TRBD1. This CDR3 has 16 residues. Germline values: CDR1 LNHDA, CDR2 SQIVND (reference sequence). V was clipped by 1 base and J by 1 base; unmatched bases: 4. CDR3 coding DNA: TGTGCCAGTAGTATAGGGACAGGGTTGGGCACAGATACGCAGTATTTT. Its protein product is CASSIGTGLGTDTQYF.

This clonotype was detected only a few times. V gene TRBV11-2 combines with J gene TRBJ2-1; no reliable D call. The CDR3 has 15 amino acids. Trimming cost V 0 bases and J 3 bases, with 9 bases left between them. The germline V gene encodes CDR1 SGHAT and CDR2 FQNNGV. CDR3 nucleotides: TGTGCCAGCAGCTTAGAGGTGGGAAACTACAATGAGCAGTTCTTC. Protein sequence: CASSLEVGNYNEQFF.

In nucleotides, the CDR3 is TGTGCCAGCAGCTTATTATTGGGGGCCAACGTCCTGACTTTC. Amino acid sequence: CASSLLLGANVLTF. The rearrangement joins TRBV7-2 to TRBJ2-6; D not resolved. This CDR3 comprises 14 residues. Germline loops: CDR1 SGHTA, CDR2 FQGNSA. Trimming removed 2 bases from V and 4 bases from J, with 6 bases in between.

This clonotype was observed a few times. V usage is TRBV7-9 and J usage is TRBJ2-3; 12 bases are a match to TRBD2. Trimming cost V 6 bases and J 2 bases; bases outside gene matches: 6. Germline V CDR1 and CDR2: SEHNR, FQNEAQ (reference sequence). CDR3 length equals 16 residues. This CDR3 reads CASRHGLAGPTDTQYF. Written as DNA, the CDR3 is TGTGCCAGCAGACACGGACTAGCGGGACCCACAGATACGCAGTATTTT.

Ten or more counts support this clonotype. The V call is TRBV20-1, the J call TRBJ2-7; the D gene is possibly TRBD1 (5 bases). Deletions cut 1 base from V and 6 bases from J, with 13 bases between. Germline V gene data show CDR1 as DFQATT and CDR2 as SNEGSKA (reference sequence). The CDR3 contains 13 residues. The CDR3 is CSARVPGPGEQYF. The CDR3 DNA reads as TGCAGTGCTAGAGTGCCAGGGCCTGGCGAGCAGTACTTC.

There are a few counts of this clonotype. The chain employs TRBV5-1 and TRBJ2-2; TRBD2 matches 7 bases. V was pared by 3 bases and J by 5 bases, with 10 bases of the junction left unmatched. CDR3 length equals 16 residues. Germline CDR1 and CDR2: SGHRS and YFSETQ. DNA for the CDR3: TGCGCCAGCAGCTGGGGAGGGACGCATTTAACCGGGGAGCTGTTTTTT. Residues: CASSWGGTHLTGELFF.

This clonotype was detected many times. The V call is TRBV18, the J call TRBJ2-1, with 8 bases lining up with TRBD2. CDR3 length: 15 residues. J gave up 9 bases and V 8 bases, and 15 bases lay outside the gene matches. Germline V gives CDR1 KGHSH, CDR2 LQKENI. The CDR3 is CASAPRAGGSGEQFF. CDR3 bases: TGTGCCAGCGCCCCCCGGGCGGGAGGATCGGGTGAGCAGTTCTTC.

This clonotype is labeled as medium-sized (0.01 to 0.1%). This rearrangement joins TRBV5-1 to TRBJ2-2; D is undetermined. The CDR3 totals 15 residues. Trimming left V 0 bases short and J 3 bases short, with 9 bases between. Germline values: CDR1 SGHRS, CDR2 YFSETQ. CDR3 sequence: CASSLGTAYTGELFF. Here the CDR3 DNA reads TGCGCCAGCAGCTTGGGGACGGCGTACACCGGGGAGCTGTTTTTT.

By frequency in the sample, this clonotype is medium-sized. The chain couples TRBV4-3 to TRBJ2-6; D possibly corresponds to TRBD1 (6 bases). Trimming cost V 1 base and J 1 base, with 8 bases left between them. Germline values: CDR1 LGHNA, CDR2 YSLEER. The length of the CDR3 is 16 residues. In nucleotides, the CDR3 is TGCGCCAGCAGCCAAGTAGGGGGTTCTGGGGCCAACGTCCTGACTTTC. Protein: CASSQVGGSGANVLTF.

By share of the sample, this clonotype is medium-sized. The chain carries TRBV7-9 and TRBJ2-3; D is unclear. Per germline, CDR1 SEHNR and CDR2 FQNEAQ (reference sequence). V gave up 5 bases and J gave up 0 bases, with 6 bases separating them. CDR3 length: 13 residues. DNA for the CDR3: TGTGCCAGCAGCCGCGGAAGCACAGATACGCAGTATTTT. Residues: CASSRGSTDTQYF. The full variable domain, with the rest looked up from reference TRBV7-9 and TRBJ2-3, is DTGVSQNPRHKITKRGQNVTFRCDPISEHNRLYWYRQTLGQGPEFLTYFQNEAQLEKSRLLSDRFSAERPKGSFSTLEIQRTEQGDSAMYLCASSRGSTDTQYFGPGTRLTVL.

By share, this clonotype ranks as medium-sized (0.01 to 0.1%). The CDR3: CATQLTGTYNEQFF. The CDR3, as DNA: TGTGCCACTCAGCTTACAGGTACCTACAATGAGCAGTTCTTC. The chain recombines TRBV7-9 with TRBJ2-1; possible D gene TRBD1, 5 bases. In germline, CDR1 is SEHNR, CDR2 FQNEAQ (reference sequence). V lost 10 bases and J 2 bases, leaving 15 bases between the germline ends. This CDR3 comprises 14 residues.

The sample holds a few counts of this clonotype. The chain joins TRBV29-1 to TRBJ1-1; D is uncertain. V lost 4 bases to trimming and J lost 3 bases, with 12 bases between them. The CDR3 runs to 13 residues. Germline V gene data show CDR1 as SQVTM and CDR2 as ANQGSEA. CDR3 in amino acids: CSVASFMDTEAFF. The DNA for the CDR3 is TGCAGCGTTGCTTCATTTATGGACACTGAAGCTTTCTTT.

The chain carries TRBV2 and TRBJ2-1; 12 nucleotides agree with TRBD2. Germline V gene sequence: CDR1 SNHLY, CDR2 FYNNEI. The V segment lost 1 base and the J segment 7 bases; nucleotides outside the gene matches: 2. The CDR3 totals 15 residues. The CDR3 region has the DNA TGTGCCAGCAGTGAAGAACTAGCGGGAGGTAATGAGCAGTTCTTC. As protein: CASSEELAGGNEQFF.